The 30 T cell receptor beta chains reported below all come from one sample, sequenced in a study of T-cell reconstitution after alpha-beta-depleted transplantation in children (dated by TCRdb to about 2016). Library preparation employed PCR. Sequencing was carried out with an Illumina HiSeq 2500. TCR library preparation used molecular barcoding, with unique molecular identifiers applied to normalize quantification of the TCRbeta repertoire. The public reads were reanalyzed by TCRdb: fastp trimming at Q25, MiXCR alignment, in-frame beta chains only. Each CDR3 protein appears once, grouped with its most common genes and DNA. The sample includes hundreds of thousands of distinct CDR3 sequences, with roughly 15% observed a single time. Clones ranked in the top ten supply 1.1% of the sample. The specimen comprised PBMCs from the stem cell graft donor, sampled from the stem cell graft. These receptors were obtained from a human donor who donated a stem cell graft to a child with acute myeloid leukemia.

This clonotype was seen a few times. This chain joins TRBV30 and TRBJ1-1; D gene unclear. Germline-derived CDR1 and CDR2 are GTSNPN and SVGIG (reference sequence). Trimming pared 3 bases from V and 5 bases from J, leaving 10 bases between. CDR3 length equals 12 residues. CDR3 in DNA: TGTGCCTGGAGCCAAACCGGGACTGAAGCTTTCTTT. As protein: CAWSQTGTEAFF.

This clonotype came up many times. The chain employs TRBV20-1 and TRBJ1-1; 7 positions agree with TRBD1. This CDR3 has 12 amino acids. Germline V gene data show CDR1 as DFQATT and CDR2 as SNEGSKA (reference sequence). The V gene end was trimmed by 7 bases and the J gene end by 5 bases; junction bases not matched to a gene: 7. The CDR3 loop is CSVDREWTEAFF. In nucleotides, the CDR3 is TGCAGTGTTGACAGGGAGTGGACTGAAGCTTTCTTT.

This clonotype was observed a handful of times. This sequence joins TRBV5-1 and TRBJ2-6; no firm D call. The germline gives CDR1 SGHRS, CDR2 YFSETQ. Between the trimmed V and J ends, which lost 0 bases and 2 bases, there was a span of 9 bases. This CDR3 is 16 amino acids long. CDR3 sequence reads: CASSLAALAGANVLTF. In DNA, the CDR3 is TGCGCCAGCAGCTTGGCTGCCCTCGCTGGGGCCAACGTCCTGACTTTC. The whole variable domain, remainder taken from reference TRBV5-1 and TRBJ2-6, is KAGVTQTPRYLIKTRGQQVTLSCSPISGHRSVSWYQQTPGQGLQFLFEYFSETQRNKGNFPGRFSGRQFSNSRSEMNVSTLELGDSALYLCASSLAALAGANVLTFGAGSRLTVL.

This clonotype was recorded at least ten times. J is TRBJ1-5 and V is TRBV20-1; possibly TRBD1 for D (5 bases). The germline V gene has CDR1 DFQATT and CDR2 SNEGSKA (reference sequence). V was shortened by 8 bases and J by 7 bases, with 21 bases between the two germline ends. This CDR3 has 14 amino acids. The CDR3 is CSLAGQGLGQPQHF. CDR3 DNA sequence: TGCAGTTTAGCGGGTCAGGGCCTCGGGCAGCCCCAGCATTTT.

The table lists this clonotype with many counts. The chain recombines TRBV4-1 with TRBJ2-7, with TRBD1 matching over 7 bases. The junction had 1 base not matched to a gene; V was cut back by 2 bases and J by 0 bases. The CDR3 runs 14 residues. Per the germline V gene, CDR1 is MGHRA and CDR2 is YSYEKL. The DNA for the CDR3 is TGCGCCAGCAGCCAACGACAGGGCTCCTACGAGCAGTACGTC. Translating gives CASSQRQGSYEQYV.

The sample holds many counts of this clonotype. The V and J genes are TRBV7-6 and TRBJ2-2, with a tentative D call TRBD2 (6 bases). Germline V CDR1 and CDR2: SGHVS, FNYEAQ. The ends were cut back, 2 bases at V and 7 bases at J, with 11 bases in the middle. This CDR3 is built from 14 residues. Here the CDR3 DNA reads TGTGCCAGCAGCTTAAGGACTATAGGCGGGGAGCTGTTTTTT. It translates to CASSLRTIGGELFF.

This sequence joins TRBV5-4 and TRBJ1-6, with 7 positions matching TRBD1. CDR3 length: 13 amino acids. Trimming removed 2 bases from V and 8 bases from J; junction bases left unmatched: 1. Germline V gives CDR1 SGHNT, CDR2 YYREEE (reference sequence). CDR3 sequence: CASSFQGDSPLHF. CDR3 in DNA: TGTGCCAGCAGCTTTCAGGGGGATTCACCCCTCCACTTT.

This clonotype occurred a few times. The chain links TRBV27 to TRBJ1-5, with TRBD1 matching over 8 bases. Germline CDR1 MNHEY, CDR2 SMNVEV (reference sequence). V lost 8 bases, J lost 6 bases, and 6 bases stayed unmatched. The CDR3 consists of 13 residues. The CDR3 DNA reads TGTGCCAGCGGACAGGGAATGGGTCAGCCCCAGCATTTT. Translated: CASGQGMGQPQHF.

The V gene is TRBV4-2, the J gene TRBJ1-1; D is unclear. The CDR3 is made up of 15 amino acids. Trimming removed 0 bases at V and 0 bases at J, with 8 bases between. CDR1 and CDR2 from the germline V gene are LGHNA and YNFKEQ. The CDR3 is CASSQDAGMNTEAFF. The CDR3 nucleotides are TGTGCCAGCAGCCAAGATGCAGGAATGAACACTGAAGCTTTCTTT.

CDR3 bases: TGTGCCAGCAGCACGGGGGGGGGTTACACCGGGGAGCTGTTTTTT. Its translation is CASSTGGGYTGELFF. The chain employs TRBV9 and TRBJ2-2; TRBD2 aligns across 8 bases. The junction had 5 bases not matched to a gene; V was cut back by 4 bases and J by 3 bases. This CDR3 is 15 amino acids long. The germline gives CDR1 SGDLS, CDR2 YYNGEE.

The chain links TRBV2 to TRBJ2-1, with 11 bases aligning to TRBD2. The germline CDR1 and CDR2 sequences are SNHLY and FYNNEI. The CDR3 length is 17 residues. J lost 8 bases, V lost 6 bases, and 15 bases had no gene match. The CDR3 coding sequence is TGTGCCAGCAGCGTTATCTCCCTAGCGGGGGGTTACCATGAGCAGTTCTTC. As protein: CASSVISLAGGYHEQFF. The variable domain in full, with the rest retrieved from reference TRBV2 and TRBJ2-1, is EPEVTQTPSHQVTQMGQEVILRCVPISNHLYFYWYRQILGQKVEFLVSFYNNEISEKSEIFDDQFSVERPDGSNFTLKIRSTKLEDSAMYFCASSVISLAGGYHEQFFGPGTRLTVL.

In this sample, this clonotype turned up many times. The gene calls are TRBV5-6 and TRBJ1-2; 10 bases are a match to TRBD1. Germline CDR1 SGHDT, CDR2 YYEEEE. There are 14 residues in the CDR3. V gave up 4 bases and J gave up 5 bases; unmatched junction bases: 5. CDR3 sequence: CASSPRTGGYGYTF. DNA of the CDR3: TGTGCCAGCAGCCCTCGGACAGGGGGGTATGGCTACACCTTC.

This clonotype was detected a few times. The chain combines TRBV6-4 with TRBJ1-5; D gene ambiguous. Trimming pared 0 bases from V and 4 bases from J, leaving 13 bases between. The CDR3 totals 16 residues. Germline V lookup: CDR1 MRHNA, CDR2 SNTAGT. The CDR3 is CASSDSNYGINQPQHF. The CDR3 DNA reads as TGTGCCAGCAGTGACTCGAATTATGGGATAAATCAGCCCCAGCATTTT.

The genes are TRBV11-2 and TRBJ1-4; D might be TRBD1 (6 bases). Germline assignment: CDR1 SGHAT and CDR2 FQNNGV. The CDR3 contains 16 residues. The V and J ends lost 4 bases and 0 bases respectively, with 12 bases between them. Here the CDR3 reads CASSWPRGSTNEKLFF. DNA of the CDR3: TGTGCCAGCAGCTGGCCCAGGGGCTCAACTAATGAAAAACTGTTTTTT.

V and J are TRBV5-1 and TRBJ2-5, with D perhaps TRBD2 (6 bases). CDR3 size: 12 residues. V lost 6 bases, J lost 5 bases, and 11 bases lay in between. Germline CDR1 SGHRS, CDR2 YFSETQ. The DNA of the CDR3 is TGCGCCAGCACGCGGGAAAGGGAGACCCAGTACTTC. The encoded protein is CASTRERETQYF.

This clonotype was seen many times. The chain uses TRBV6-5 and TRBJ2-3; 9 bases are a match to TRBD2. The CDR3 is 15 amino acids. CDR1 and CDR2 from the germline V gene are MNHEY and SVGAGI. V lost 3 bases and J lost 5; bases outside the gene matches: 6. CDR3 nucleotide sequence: TGTGCCAGCAGTTATGAGGCGGGGGGGGAAGATACGCAGTATTTT. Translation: CASSYEAGGEDTQYF.

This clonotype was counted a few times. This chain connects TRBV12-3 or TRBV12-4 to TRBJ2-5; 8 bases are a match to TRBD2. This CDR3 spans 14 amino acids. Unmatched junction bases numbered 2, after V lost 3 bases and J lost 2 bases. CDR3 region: CASSLPGGQETQYF. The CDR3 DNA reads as TGTGCCAGCAGTTTGCCGGGGGGGCAAGAGACCCAGTACTTC.

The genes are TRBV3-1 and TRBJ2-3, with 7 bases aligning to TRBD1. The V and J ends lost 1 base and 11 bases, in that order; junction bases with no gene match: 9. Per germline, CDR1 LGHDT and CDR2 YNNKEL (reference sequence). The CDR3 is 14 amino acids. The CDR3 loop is CASSQGTGPFRQYF. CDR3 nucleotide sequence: TGTGCCAGCAGCCAAGGGACAGGACCCTTCCGGCAGTATTTT.

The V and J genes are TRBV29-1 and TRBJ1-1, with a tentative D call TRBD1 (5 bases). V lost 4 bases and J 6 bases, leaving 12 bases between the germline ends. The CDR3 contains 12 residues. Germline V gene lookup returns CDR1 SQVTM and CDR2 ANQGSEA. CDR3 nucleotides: TGCAGCGTTGTAAGGGAGACAGCTGAAGCTTTCTTT. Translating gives CSVVRETAEAFF. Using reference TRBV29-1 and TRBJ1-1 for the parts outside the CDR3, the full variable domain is SAVISQKPSRDICQRGTSLTIQCQVDSQVTMMFWYRQQPGQSLTLIATANQGSEATYESGFVIDKFPISRPNLTFSTLTVSNMSPEDSSIYLCSVVRETAEAFFGQGTRLTVV.

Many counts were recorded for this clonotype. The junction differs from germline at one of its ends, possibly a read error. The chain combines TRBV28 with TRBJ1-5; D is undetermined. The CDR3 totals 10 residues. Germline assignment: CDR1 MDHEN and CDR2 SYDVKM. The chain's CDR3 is CWTGHQPQHF. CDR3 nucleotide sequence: TGCTGGACTGGGCATCAGCCCCAGCATTTT.

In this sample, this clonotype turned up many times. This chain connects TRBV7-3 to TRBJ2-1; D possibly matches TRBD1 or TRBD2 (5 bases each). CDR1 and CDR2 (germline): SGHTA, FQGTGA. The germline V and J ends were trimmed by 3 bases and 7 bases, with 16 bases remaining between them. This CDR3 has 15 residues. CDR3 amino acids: CASSFETGLLNEQFF. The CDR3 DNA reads TGTGCCAGCAGCTTCGAAACGGGGCTTTTGAATGAGCAGTTCTTC.

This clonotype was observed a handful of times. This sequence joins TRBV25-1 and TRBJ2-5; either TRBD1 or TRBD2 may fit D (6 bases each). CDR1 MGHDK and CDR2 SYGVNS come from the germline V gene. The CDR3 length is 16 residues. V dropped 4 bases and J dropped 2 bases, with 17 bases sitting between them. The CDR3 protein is CASSGPSQGGQETQYF. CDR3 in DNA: TGTGCCAGCAGTGGCCCCTCCCAAGGGGGGCAAGAGACCCAGTACTTC.

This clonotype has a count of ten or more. The CDR3, as DNA: TGCAGTGCCACTCCGGGCTCAGCCTGGGGCTACACCTTC. Translated: CSATPGSAWGYTF. The J gene is TRBJ1-2, the V gene TRBV20-1; unclear D gene. This CDR3 spans 13 amino acids. The V end was cut by 6 bases, the J end by 8 bases, with 19 bases between. CDR1 and CDR2 (germline): DFQATT, SNEGSKA (reference sequence).

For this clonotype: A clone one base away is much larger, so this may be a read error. In DNA form, the CDR3 reads TGTGCCATCAGTGAGGACCTTGACACATCCTACGAGCAGTACTTC. It codes for CAISEDLDTSYEQYF. The chain combines TRBV10-3 with TRBJ2-7; D unclear. This CDR3 has 15 amino acids. Germline V CDR1 and CDR2: ENHRY, SYGVKD. Trimming removed 2 bases at V and 1 base at J, with 12 bases between.

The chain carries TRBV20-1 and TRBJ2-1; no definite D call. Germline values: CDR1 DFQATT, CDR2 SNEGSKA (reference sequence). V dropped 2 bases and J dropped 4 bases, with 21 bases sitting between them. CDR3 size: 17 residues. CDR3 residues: CSARSQPGHLGYNEQFF. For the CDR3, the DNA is TGCAGTGCTAGATCGCAACCAGGCCACCTCGGGTACAATGAGCAGTTCTTC.

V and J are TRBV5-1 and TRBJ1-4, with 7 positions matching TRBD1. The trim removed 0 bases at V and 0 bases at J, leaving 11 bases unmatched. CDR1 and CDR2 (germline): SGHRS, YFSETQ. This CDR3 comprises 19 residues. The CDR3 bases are TGCGCCAGCAGCTTGGCGTCGTGGACAGGCCGAGCAACTAATGAAAAACTGTTTTTT. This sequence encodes CASSLASWTGRATNEKLFF. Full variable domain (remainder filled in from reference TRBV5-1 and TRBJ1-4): KAGVTQTPRYLIKTRGQQVTLSCSPISGHRSVSWYQQTPGQGLQFLFEYFSETQRNKGNFPGRFSGRQFSNSRSEMNVSTLELGDSALYLCASSLASWTGRATNEKLFFGSGTQLSVL.

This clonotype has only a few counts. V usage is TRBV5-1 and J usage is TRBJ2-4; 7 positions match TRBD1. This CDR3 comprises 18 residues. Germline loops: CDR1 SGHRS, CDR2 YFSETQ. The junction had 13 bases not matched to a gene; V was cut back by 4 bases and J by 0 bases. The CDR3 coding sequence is TGCGCCAGCAGCCCAGGACAGGCGGACACTTTAGCCAAAAACATTCAGTACTTC. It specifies CASSPGQADTLAKNIQYF.

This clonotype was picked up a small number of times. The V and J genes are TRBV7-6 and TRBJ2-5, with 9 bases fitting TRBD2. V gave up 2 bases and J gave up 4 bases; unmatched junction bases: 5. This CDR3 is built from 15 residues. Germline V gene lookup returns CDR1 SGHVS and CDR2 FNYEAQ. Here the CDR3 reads CASSLMRGGGETQYF. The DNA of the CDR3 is TGTGCCAGCAGCTTAATGCGGGGGGGCGGAGAGACCCAGTACTTC.

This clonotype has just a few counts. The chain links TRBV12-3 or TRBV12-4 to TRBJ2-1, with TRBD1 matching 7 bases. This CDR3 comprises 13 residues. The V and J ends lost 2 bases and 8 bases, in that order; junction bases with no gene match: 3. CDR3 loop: CASSLYQGDEQFF. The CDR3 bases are TGTGCCAGCAGTTTATATCAGGGGGATGAGCAGTTCTTC.

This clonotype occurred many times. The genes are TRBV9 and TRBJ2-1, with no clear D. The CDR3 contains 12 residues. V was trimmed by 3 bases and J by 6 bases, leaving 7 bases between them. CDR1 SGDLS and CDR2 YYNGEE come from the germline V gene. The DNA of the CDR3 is TGTGCCAGCAGCGGTAATCGCAATGAGCAGTTCTTC. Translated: CASSGNRNEQFF.